A single T cell receptor (beta chain) is shown here with its context. The specificity of this receptor is unknown. No qualities accompany the bases; no much larger clone lies one base away. TCRbeta CDR3 regions were amplified from genomic DNA by means of the immunoSEQ Assay, a bias-controlled multiplex PCR. As for how the authors treated the data: The number of nucleated cells in each sample was estimated by amplification of reference gene primers within the assay. To quantify the absolute abundance of each unique TCRbeta CDR3 rearrangement, sequence reads were collapsed and filtered. For each sample, productive Simpson clonality was calculated as the square root of Simpson's diversity index across productive rearrangements. TCRdb re-hosts the immuneACCESS table, in-frame sequences only. Its copies lack some clones; in the studies checked, an unresolved V gene accounts for under half of them, and the cause for the rest is not known. V and J calls and clone size are copied from that table; D and trimming were computed from the DNA. The sample table holds 170,000 or so clones, of which 85% to 90% were seen once. 0.7% to 0.9% of the sample is taken by the ten largest.

The sample belongs to a study of blood T cell repertoires in COVID-19 (TCRdb year 2020). In the study overall: The collaborator samples originated in the United States, Italy and Spain and spanned the acute and convalescent phases of COVID-19. The material from the prospective study consisted of cDNA or gDNA derived from T cells, B-cell-depleted T cells, or PBMCs. Subjects who had been exposed to COVID-19, were actively infected with it, or had recovered from it provided the deeply sampled blood TCRbeta repertoires that made up the dataset. A freely available public database, intended as a resource for researchers studying the immune response to SARS-CoV-2, is where the repertoires were released. Samples came from the ongoing ImmuneRACE study (first 160 participants) plus 1,254 subjects from 6 global collaborators. Sample metadata almost always included a de-identified subject ID, COVID-19 status, age in years and sex. Where HLA class I and class II types were available, the types were taken from metadata supplied by the sample provider, not from assay-based typing. Summary of the overall study and its limitations: Clinical and demographic metadata were provided uncurated, with the amount varying by source and participant.

Measured from the cysteine to the phenylalanine, the CDR3 is 17 residues long. Only the CDR3 DNA stays, 51 bases, in frame from base 1. The germline V gene encodes CDR1 SGHRS and CDR2 YFSETQ. V ends up 3 bases short and J 4 bases short, with an unmatched junction base count of 7. Samples from volunteer blood donors who had recovered from COVID-19 were contributed by a second Seattle source. Collaborating institutions collected whole blood in K2EDTA tubes following their own protocols. For TCRbeta analysis, collaborators shipped samples in one of three forms: frozen whole blood, isolated PBMCs, or DNA extracted from either of those sample types.

The chain is encoded by TRBV5-1 joined to TRBJ2-3, with TRBD2 matching 14 junction bases. This receptor was obtained from a woman younger than 30 who had recovered from COVID-19. The sequenced material came from peripheral blood. DNA sequence: TGCGCCAGCAGCTCCCCGGGACTAGCGGGAGTGGCAGATACGCAGTATTTT. It is translated as CASSSPGLAGVADTQYF.